This T cell receptor beta chain comes out of a study of cytomegalovirus exposure and HLA in healthy donors. The CDR3 totals 15 residues. V dropped 2 bases and J dropped 1; count of bases not matched to a gene: 1. Per the germline V gene, CDR1 is SGHVS and CDR2 is FQNEAQ. The study, taken as a whole, reports: Apparent HLA restriction characterized most CMV-associated TCR beta chains in a later analysis.

This clone was detected only a few times. The antigen remains unidentified. Both 60 Vbeta primers and 13 Jbeta primers went into the PCR. TCRdb's table, derived via immunoSEQ multiplex PCR, lists solely in-frame clones and lacks some. The table has about 87,000 clones, more than 70% seen once. The sequenced sample was PBMCs. The chain is built from TRBV7-8 and TRBJ2-3, with TRBD1 identical over 9 bases. This TCR came from a woman in her forties in good health and CMV-seronegative. CDR3 loop: CASSLRDRGTDTQYF. In DNA form, the CDR3 reads TGTGCCAGCAGCTTACGGGACAGGGGCACAGATACGCAGTATTTT. Complete variable domain (other parts from reference TRBV7-8 and TRBJ2-3): GAGVSQSPRYKVAKRGQDVALRCDPISGHVSLFWYQQALGQGPEFLTYFQNEAQLDKSGLPSDRFFAERPEGSVSTLKIQRTQQEDSAVYLCASSLRDRGTDTQYFGPGTRLTVL.